This TCR beta chain was recorded in a study of Ad26.COV2.S vaccination and SARS-CoV-2 variants. Background on the study: Among those in the COV1001 Ad26.COV2.S trial arm was the donor.

Treatment defined: about 20 received Ad26.COV2.S at low or high dose, single or two shots; about five received placebo; per-sample allocation not given. The samples were gathered on day 63 after the first injection of vaccine or placebo. The protocol was immunoSEQ multiplex PCR, while the TCRdb copy is restricted to in-frame clones and leaves out a portion. The table has about 440,000 clones, around 85% seen once. The germline gives CDR1 SGHDN, CDR2 FVKESK. The CDR3 has 15 amino acids. The V and J ends lost 3 bases and 2 bases respectively, with 11 bases between them. The chain links TRBV14 to TRBJ1-3; D uncertain. The origin of this receptor is a person aged 18-60 years who received the Ad26.COV2.S COVID-19 vaccine or a placebo. This sample comprised peripheral blood, obtained in a trial of Ad26.COV2.S vaccine versus placebo. The CDR3 DNA sequence: TGTGCCAGCAGCCACTTTCCGGTTGCTGGAAACACCATATATTTT. This codes for CASSHFPVAGNTIYF. The complete variable domain, with remaining parts taken from reference TRBV14 and TRBJ1-3, reads EAGVTQFPSHSVIEKGQTVTLRCDPISGHDNLYWYRRVMGKEIKFLLHFVKESKQDESGMPNNRFLAERTGGTYSTLKVQPAELEDSGVYFCASSHFPVAGNTIYFGEGSWLTVV.